Listed here are 12 T cell receptor beta chains from one sample, sequenced in a study of T cells after posttransplantation cyclophosphamide. Treatment was busulfan-fludarabine conditioning, a marrow graft, and cyclophosphamide on days +3 and +4. Assay: immunoSEQ multiplex PCR; the TCRdb copy retains only in-frame clones and omits some. The profile covers about 3,800 clones, none occurring a single time. The specimen was PBMCs, collected after allogeneic stem cell transplant with posttransplant cyclophosphamide. Receptors originate from a female patient in her late teens or twenties who received an allogeneic stem cell transplant from an unrelated donor, was CMV-positive, and had acute GVHD only. Some T cells may possibly be graft donor cells.

This clone is categorized as medium-sized. This rearrangement joins TRBV19 to TRBJ2-1; tentative D call: TRBD1 (5 bases). Germline CDR1 LNHDA, CDR2 SQIVND (reference sequence). Trimming took off 8 bases at V and 4 bases at J, with 9 bases between the two ends. The CDR3 has 12 amino acids. The CDR3 DNA reads as TGTGCCAGTGCCACAGGATACAATGAGCAGTTCTTC. Amino acids: CASATGYNEQFF.

This clone was observed many times. This rearrangement joins TRBV29-1 to TRBJ1-3; no reliable D call. The V and J ends lost 4 bases and 4 bases respectively, with 11 bases between them. This CDR3 contains 13 residues. Germline loops: CDR1 SQVTM, CDR2 ANQGSEA. CDR3 nucleotide sequence: TGCAGCGTTGTCTTCTCCCCGGGAAACACCATATATTTT. It codes for CSVVFSPGNTIYF.

Only a few counts were recorded for this clone. This chain links TRBV7-3 with TRBJ1-1; D call uncertain. CDR3 length: 13 residues. Germline V lookup: CDR1 SGHTA, CDR2 FQGTGA. V was clipped by 2 bases and J by 1 base, with 5 bases between them. The CDR3 bases are TGTGCCAGCAGCTTATCAAAGAACACTGAAGCTTTCTTT. Amino acids: CASSLSKNTEAFF. Based on the CDR3 plus reference TRBV7-3 and TRBJ1-1, the full variable domain is GAGVSQTPSNKVTEKGKYVELRCDPISGHTALYWYRQSLGQGPEFLIYFQGTGAADDSGLPNDRFFAVRPEGSVSTLKIQRTERGDSAVYLCASSLSKNTEAFFGQGTRLTVV.

This clone has a count of ten or more. The rearrangement links TRBV9 to TRBJ2-5, with 9 bases lining up with TRBD1. V lost 3 bases and J lost 2; bases outside the gene matches: 8. The CDR3 covers 16 residues. Germline CDR1 SGDLS, CDR2 YYNGEE. CDR3 bases: TGTGCCAGCAGCGAGGGGACAGGGCACAATCAAGAGACCCAGTACTTC. Translating gives CASSEGTGHNQETQYF.

Ten or more counts support this clone. J is TRBJ1-1 and V is TRBV12-5; TRBD1 agrees at 7 bases. The CDR3 is 13 residues long. The germline V gene has CDR1 LGHNT and CDR2 FRNRAP. After removal of 5 bases from V and 0 bases from J, the junction contained 0 bases not matched to a gene. This CDR3 is CASGGTVNTEAFF. CDR3 in DNA: TGTGCTAGTGGTGGGACAGTGAACACTGAAGCTTTCTTT.

This clone showed up many times. J is TRBJ2-7 and V is TRBV5-1; possible D gene TRBD2, 5 bases. Trimming left V 3 bases short and J 3 bases short, with 10 bases between. In germline, CDR1 is SGHRS, CDR2 YFSETQ. This CDR3 spans 13 amino acids. The chain's CDR3 is CASSSRGNYEQYF. The CDR3 DNA is TGCGCCAGCAGCTCCAGAGGGAACTACGAGCAGTACTTC.

This clone was seen ten or more times. The chain employs TRBV4-1 and TRBJ1-2; D is perhaps TRBD1 (5 bases). The CDR3 has 15 residues. Germline CDR1 and CDR2: MGHRA and YSYEKL. The V end was cut by 0 bases, the J end by 4 bases, with 12 bases between. The CDR3 DNA reads as TGCGCCAGCAGCCAAGATCGGGCAGGGCCCTATGGCTACACCTTC. Its protein is CASSQDRAGPYGYTF.

In its sample, this clone was seen many times. The rearrangement links TRBV10-3 to TRBJ1-1; D uncertain. This CDR3 is built from 14 residues. Germline V lookup: CDR1 ENHRY, CDR2 SYGVKD. The V end was cut by 3 bases, the J end by 4 bases, with 12 bases between. The CDR3 nucleotides read TGTGCCATCAGTGACCCGGGTTTTACCACTGAAGCTTTCTTT. It specifies CAISDPGFTTEAFF.

At least ten counts were recorded for this clone. The chain combines TRBV29-1 with TRBJ2-1; D gene ambiguous. V shed 4 bases and J shed 6 bases, with 13 bases lying between them. CDR3 length: 13 amino acids. Germline V lookup: CDR1 SQVTM, CDR2 ANQGSEA. DNA for the CDR3: TGCAGCGTTGCTTGGCAACGCGGCAATGAGCAGTTCTTC. The encoded protein is CSVAWQRGNEQFF.

This clone was counted at least ten times. This chain uses TRBV5-5 with TRBJ2-2; D is unclear. CDR3 length: 16 residues. Germline V gene data show CDR1 as SGHKS and CDR2 as YYEKEE (reference sequence). Trimming took 2 bases from V and 3 from J, leaving 14 bases between them. CDR3 residues: CASSLVTSAYTGELFF. Written as DNA, the CDR3 is TGTGCCAGCAGCTTAGTGACTTCCGCCTACACCGGGGAGCTGTTTTTT.

This clone was recorded many times. The chain recombines TRBV28 with TRBJ2-7; 11 bases are a match to TRBD2. Germline CDR1 is MDHEN and CDR2 is SYDVKM. The CDR3 has 17 residues. The V segment lost 5 bases and the J segment 4 bases; nucleotides outside the gene matches: 13. The CDR3: CASSGGLRLAGYYEQYF. The DNA of the CDR3 is TGTGCCAGCAGTGGGGGACTCCGACTAGCGGGATATTACGAGCAGTACTTC.

This clone occurred many times. The CDR3 region is CASSGTTNTDTQYF. Written as DNA, the CDR3 is TGCGCCAGCAGCGGGACTACAAACACAGATACGCAGTATTTT. The chain employs TRBV10-1 and TRBJ2-3; 7 bases agree with TRBD2. The CDR3 has 14 residues. Germline assignment: CDR1 WNHNN and CDR2 SYGVQD (reference sequence). V lost 6 bases, J lost 2 bases, and 5 bases stayed unmatched.